The rows below give T cell receptor beta chains drawn from one sample of a study of blood T cell repertoires in COVID-19. The data were produced by immunoSEQ multiplex PCR, yet TCRdb's version contains in-frame clones alone and is incomplete. The repertoire holds some 150,000 clones, with roughly 76% as singletons. What was sequenced was peripheral blood. These receptors all stem from a woman between 50 and 59 years old with active or convalescent COVID-19. Both conserved end residues are trimmed from each CDR3.

>TRBJ2-5|TRBV5-1|12
ASQTSGGKETQY
>TRBJ1-1|TRBV7-9|14
ASSLKNGHLNTEAF
>TRBJ1-2|TRBV3-1/TRBV3-2|10
ASSQNTYGYT
>TRBJ1-1|TRBV27|12
ASSLLGVGTEAF
>TRBJ1-2|TRBV15|13
ATSRDRTGVYGYT
>TRBJ1-2|TRBV28|10
ASSLGTGGYT
>TRBJ1-4|TRBV2|12
ASSERGPGEKLF
>TRBJ1-4|TRBV5-1|12
ASSLEGGNEKLF
>TRBJ1-4|TRBV24-1|13
ATSDSWGPHEKLF
>TRBJ1-1|TRBV12-3/TRBV12-4|10
ASSTGPFQAF
>TRBJ1-1|TRBV5-1|11
ASSATVNTEAF
>TRBJ1-2|TRBV20-1|11
SASSTGGYGYT
>TRBJ2-1|TRBV14|10
ASSPGLAPRF
>TRBJ2-2|TRBV5-4|13
ASSPGGPNTGELF
>TRBJ2-1|TRBV7-8|12
ASSFTSSYNEQF
>TRBJ1-6|TRBV4-1|14
ASSQDDRSGSSPLH
>TRBJ2-1|TRBV4-1|13
ASSQDRTRQNEQF
>TRBJ2-3|TRBV7-2|13
ASSSSGRATDTQY
>TRBJ2-7|TRBV11-2|13
ASSLETASSYEQY
>TRBJ1-2|TRBV27|12
ASSLSRQAGGYT
>TRBJ2-3|TRBV10-3|13
AIKKGQGSTDTQY